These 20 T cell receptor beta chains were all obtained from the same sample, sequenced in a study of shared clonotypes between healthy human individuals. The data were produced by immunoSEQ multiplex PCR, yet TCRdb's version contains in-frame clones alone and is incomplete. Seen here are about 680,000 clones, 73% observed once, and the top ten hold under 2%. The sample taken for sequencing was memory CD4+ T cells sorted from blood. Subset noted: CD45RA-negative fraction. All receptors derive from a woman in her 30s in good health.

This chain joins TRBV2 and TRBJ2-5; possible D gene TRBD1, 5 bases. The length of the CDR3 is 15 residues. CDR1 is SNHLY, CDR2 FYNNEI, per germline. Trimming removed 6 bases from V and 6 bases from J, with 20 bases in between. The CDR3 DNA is TGTGCCAGCAGAGAACAGGCCCTGGGATTAAAGACCCAGTACTTC. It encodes CASREQALGLKTQYF. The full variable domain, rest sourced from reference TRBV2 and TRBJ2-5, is EPEVTQTPSHQVTQMGQEVILRCVPISNHLYFYWYRQILGQKVEFLVSFYNNEISEKSEIFDDQFSVERPDGSNFTLKIRSTKLEDSAMYFCASREQALGLKTQYFGPGTRLLVL.

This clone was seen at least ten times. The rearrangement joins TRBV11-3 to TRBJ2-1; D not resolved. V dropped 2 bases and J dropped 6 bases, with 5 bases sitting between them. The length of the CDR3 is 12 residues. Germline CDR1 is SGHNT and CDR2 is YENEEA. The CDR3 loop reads CASSLIGNEQFF. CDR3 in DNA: TGTGCCAGCAGCTTAATCGGCAATGAGCAGTTCTTC.

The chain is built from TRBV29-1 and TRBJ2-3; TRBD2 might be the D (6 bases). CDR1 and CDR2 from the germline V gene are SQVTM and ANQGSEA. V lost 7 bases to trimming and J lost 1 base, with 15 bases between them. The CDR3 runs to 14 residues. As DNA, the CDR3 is TGCAGCGGGGGGGTTGTCGGTGGCACAGATACGCAGTATTTT. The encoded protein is CSGGVVGGTDTQYF.

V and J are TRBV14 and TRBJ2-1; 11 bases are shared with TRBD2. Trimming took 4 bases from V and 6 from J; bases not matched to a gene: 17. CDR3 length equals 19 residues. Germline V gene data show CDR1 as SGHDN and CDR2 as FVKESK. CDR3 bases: TGTGCCAGCAGCCCCCTAGGGGAACTAGCGGGAGCAAAAAGCAATGAGCAGTTCTTC. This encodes CASSPLGELAGAKSNEQFF.

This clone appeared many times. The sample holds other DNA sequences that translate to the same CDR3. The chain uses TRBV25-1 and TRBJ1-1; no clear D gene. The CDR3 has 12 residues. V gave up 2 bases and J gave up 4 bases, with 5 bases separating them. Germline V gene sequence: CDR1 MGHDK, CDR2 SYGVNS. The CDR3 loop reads CASSEQTTEAFF. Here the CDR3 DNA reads TGTGCCAGCAGTGAACAGACCACTGAAGCTTTCTTT.

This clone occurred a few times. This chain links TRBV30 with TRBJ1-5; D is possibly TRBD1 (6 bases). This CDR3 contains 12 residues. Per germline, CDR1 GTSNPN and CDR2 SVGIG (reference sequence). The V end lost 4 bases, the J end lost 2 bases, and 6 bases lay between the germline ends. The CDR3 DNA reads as TGTGCCTGGACAGGGGGCAATCAGCCCCAGCATTTT. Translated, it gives CAWTGGNQPQHF.

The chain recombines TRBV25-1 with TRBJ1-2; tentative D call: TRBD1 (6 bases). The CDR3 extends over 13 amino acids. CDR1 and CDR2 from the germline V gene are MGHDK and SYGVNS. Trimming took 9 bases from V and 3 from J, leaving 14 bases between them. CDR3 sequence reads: CASQDSVYYGYTF. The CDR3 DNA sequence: TGTGCCAGTCAGGACAGCGTCTACTATGGCTACACCTTC.

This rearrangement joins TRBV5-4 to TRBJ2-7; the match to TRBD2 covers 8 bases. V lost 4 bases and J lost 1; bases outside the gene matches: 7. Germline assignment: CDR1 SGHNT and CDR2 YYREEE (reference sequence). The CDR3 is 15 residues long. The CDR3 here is CASSPLIAGSYEQYF. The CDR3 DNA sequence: TGTGCCAGCAGCCCCCTTATAGCGGGGTCCTACGAGCAGTACTTC.

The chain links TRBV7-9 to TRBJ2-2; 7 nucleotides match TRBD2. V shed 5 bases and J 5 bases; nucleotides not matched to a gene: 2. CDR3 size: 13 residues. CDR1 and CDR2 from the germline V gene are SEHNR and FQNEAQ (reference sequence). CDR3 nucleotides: TGTGCCAGCAGCCTTAGCGGGACCGGGGAGCTGTTTTTT. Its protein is CASSLSGTGELFF.

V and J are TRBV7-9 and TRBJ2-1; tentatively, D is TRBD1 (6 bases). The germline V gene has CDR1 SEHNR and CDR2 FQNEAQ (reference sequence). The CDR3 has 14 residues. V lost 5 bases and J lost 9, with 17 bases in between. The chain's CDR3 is CASSLGQIQSEQFF. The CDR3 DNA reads TGTGCCAGCAGCCTAGGACAGATACAATCTGAGCAGTTCTTC. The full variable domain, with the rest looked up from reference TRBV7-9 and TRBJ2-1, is DTGVSQNPRHKITKRGQNVTFRCDPISEHNRLYWYRQTLGQGPEFLTYFQNEAQLEKSRLLSDRFSAERPKGSFSTLEIQRTEQGDSAMYLCASSLGQIQSEQFFGPGTRLTVL.

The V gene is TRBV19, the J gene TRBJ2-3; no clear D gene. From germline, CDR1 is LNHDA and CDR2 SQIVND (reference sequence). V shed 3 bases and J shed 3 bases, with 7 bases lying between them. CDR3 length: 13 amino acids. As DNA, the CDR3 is TGTGCCAGTAGTATTGTCAGAACAGATACGCAGTATTTT. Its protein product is CASSIVRTDTQYF.

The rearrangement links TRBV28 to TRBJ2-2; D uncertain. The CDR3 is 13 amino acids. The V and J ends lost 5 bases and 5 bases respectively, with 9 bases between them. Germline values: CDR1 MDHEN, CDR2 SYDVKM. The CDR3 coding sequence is TGTGCCAGCAGTCCACCACCGACCGGGGAGCTGTTTTTT. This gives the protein CASSPPPTGELFF.

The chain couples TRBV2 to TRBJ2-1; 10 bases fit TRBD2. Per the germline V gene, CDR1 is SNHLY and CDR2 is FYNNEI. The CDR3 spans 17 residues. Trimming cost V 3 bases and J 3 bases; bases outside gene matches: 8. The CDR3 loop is CASSDRVSGRFYNEQFF. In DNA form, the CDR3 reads TGTGCCAGCAGTGATAGGGTTAGCGGGAGGTTCTACAATGAGCAGTTCTTC.

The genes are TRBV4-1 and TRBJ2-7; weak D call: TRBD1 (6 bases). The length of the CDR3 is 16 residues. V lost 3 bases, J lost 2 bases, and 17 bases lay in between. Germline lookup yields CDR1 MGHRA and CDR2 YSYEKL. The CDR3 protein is CASSQDPGTKTYEQYF. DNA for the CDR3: TGCGCCAGCAGCCAGGATCCCGGGACAAAAACCTACGAGCAGTACTTC.

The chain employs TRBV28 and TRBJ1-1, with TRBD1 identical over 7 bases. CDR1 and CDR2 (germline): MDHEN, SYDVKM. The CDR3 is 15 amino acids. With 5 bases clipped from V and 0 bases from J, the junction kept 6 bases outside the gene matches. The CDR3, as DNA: TGTGCCAGCAGTGGACCGGGACAGATGAACACTGAAGCTTTCTTT. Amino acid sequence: CASSGPGQMNTEAFF.

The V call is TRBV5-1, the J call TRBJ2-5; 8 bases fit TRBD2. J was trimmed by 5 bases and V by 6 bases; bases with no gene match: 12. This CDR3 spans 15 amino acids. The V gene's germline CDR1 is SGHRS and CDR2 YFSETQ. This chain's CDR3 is CASKRSAGDVETQYF. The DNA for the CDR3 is TGCGCCAGCAAAAGGTCAGCGGGAGACGTCGAGACCCAGTACTTC.

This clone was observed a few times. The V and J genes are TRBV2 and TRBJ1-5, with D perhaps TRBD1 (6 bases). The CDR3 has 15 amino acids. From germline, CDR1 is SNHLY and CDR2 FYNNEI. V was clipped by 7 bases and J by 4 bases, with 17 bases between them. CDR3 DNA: TGTGCCAGCACCGCCGGGACACGGCCTAATCAGCCCCAGCATTTT. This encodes CASTAGTRPNQPQHF.

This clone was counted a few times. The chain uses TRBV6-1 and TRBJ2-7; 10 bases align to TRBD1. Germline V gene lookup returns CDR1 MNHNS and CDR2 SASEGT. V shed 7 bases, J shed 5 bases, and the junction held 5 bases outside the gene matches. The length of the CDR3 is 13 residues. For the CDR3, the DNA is TGTGCCAGCAAGCCGGGACAGGGGAACGAGCAGTACTTC. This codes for CASKPGQGNEQYF.

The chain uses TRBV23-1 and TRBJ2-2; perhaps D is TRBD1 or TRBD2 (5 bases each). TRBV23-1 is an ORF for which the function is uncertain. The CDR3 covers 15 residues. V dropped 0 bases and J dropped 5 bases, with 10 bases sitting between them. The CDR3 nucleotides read TGCGCCAGCAGTCAATCGCCGGGACGGACCGGGGAGCTGTTTTTT. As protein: CASSQSPGRTGELFF.

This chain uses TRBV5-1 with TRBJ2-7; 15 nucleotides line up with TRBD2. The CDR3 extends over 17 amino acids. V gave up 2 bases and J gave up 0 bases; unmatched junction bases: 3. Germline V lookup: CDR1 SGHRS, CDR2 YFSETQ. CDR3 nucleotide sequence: TGCGCCAGCAGCTTTGGGACTAGCGGGGGGAGCTCCTACGAGCAGTACTTC. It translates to CASSFGTSGGSSYEQYF.